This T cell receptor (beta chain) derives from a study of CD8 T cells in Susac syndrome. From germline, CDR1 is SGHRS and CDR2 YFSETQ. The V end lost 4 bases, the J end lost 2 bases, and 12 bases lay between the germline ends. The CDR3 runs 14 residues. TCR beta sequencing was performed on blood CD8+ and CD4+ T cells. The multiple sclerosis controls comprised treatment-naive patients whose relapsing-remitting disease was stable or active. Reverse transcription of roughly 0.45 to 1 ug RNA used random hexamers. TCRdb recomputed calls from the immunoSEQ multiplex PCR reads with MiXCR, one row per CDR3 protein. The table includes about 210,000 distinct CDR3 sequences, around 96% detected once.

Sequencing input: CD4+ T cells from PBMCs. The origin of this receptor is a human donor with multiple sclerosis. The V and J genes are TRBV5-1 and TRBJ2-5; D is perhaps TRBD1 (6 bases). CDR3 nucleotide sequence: TGCGCCAGCAGCACCGGACAGTTTCAAGAGACCCAGTACTTC. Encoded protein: CASSTGQFQETQYF.